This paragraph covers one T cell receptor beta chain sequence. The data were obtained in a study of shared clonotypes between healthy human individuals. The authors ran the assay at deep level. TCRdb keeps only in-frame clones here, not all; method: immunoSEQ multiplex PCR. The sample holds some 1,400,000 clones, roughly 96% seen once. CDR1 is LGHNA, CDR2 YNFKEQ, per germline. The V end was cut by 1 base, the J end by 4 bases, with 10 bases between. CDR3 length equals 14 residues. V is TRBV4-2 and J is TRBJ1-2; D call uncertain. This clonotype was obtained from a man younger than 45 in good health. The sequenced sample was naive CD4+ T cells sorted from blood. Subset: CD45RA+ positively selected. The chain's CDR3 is CASSQGGGPYGYTF. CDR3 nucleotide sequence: TGTGCCAGCAGCCAAGGTGGCGGACCCTATGGCTACACCTTC.